The 9 T cell receptor beta chains given below trace back to one sample, sequenced in a study of cytomegalovirus exposure and HLA in healthy donors. Only in-frame clones appear in the TCRdb table, and some are missing; sequencing was by immunoSEQ multiplex PCR. The profile covers about 220,000 clones, with roughly 83% appearing a single time and around an eighth taken by the ten largest. Sequencing used PBMCs. The receptor source for this set is a woman in her thirties in good health and CMV-seropositive.

The genes are TRBV18 and TRBJ2-7; D perhaps matches TRBD2 (6 bases). The germline V and J ends were trimmed by 5 bases and 7 bases, with 18 bases remaining between them. The CDR3 contains 14 residues. In germline, CDR1 is KGHSH, CDR2 LQKENI. Here the CDR3 reads CASSWDGGLGEQYF. CDR3 DNA: TGTGCCAGCTCATGGGACGGGGGATTGGGAGAGCAGTACTTC.

This clone was seen once. This chain links TRBV2 with TRBJ1-1; D not certain. V shed 3 bases and J shed 0 bases, with 5 bases lying between them. The CDR3 is made up of 13 amino acids. Germline CDR1 is SNHLY and CDR2 is FYNNEI. As DNA, the CDR3 is TGTGCCAGCAGTGATGAGGTGAACACTGAAGCTTTCTTT. Translation gives CASSDEVNTEAFF.

The rearrangement uses TRBV7-3 and TRBJ2-3; 7 nucleotides align to TRBD2. The CDR3 is 15 residues long. With V trimmed by 4 bases and J by 2 bases, 6 bases remained unmatched. The germline gives CDR1 SGHTA, CDR2 FQGTGA. For the CDR3, the DNA is TGTGCCAGCAGCTCAGCGGGATTAGCCACAGATACGCAGTATTTT. The encoded protein is CASSSAGLATDTQYF.

The chain employs TRBV4-2 and TRBJ2-7; 13 positions agree with TRBD2. Germline V lookup: CDR1 LGHNA, CDR2 YNFKEQ. This CDR3 region has 20 residues. J was trimmed by 3 bases and V by 1 base; bases with no gene match: 15. The CDR3 DNA reads TGTGCCAGCAGCCAAGTACGAACTAGCGGGAGGGGGGGAGGAAACTACGAGCAGTACTTC. This gives the protein CASSQVRTSGRGGGNYEQYF.

This clone occurred a few times. Here the CDR3 DNA reads TGTGCCACCGCCGTAACGGGAGGGGAGACCCAGTACTTC. Its translation: CATAVTGGETQYF. The rearrangement links TRBV15 to TRBJ2-5; 8 bases match TRBD2. Germline trimming cut 8 bases from V and 5 bases from J; bases unmatched to any gene: 7. This CDR3 has 13 residues. Germline V gene data show CDR1 as LNHNV and CDR2 as YYDKDF (reference sequence).

The chain recombines TRBV9 with TRBJ1-2; TRBD1 matches 7 bases. The germline V gene has CDR1 SGDLS and CDR2 YYNGEE. The trim removed 2 bases at V and 0 bases at J, leaving 10 bases unmatched. The length of the CDR3 is 17 residues. Here the CDR3 DNA reads TGTGCCAGCAGCGTCGACAGGGCCCTCAACCCTAACTATGGCTACACCTTC. The encoded protein is CASSVDRALNPNYGYTF.

The V and J genes are TRBV29-1 and TRBJ1-1; D perhaps matches TRBD1 (5 bases). Trimming pared 4 bases from V and 5 bases from J, leaving 14 bases between. The CDR3 totals 13 residues. Germline CDR1 SQVTM, CDR2 ANQGSEA. CDR3 region: CSVAGGTGTEAFF. CDR3 in DNA: TGCAGCGTTGCCGGGGGGACGGGAACTGAAGCTTTCTTT.

The genes are TRBV12-5 and TRBJ1-1; no reliable D call. Germline V gene sequence: CDR1 LGHNT, CDR2 FRNRAP. This CDR3 has 13 amino acids. V dropped 6 bases and J dropped 7 bases, with 15 bases sitting between them. The CDR3 loop is CASGESTISEAFF. CDR3 nucleotide sequence: TGTGCTAGTGGCGAAAGTACGATAAGTGAAGCTTTCTTT.

This chain uses TRBV18 with TRBJ2-5; either TRBD1 or TRBD2 may supply D (5 bases each). CDR1 KGHSH and CDR2 LQKENI come from the germline V gene. This CDR3 is built from 13 residues. V shed 3 bases and J shed 1 base, with 6 bases lying between them. CDR3 sequence reads: CASSPGPQETQYF. In DNA form, the CDR3 reads TGTGCCAGCTCACCGGGACCCCAAGAGACCCAGTACTTC.